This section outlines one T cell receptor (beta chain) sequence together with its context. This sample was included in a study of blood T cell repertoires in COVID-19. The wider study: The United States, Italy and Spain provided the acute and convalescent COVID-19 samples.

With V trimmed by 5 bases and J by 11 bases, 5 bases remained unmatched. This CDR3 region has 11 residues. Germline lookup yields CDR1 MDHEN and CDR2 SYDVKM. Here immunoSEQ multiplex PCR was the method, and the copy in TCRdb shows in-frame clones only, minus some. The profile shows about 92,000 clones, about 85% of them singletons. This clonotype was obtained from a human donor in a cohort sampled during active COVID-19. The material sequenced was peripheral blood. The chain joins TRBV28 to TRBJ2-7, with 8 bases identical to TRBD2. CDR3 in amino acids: CASSHTSGEYF. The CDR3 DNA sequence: TGTGCCAGCAGTCATACTAGCGGAGAGTACTTC. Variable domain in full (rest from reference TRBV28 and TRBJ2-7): DVKVTQSSRYLVKRTGEKVFLECVQDMDHENMFWYRQDPGLGLRLIYFSYDVKMKEKGDIPEGYSVSREKKERFSLILESASTNQTSMYLCASSHTSGEYFGPGTRLTVT.